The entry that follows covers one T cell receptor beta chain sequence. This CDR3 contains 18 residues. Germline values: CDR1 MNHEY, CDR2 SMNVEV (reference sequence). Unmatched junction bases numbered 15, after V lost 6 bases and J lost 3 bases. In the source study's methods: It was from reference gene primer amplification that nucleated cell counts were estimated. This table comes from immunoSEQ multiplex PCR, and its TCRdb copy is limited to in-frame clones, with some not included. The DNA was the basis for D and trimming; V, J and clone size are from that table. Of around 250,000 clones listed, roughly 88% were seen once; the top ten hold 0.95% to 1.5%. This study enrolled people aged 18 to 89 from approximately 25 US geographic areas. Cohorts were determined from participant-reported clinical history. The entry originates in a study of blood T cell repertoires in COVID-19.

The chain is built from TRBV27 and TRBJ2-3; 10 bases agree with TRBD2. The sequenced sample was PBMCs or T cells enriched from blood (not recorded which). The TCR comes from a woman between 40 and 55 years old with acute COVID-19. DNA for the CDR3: TGTGCCAGCAGGTGGCTTTTAGCGGGAGGTGGGGGGACAGATACGCAGTATTTT. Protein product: CASRWLLAGGGGTDTQYF.